This TCR beta chain was captured in a study of cytomegalovirus exposure and HLA in healthy donors (dated by TCRdb to 2016 to 2017). For the study in its entirety: An earlier analysis of 587 of the donors reported about 250 Gb of sequence data and 117 million unique TCR beta sequences from about 179 million T cells. Roughly 300 gigabases of sequencing data and approximately 91 million unique TCR sequences made up an early release that covered about 640 HLA-typed donors. Of the roughly 400 genotyped donors, 65% to 90% fell in the genetic ancestry cluster associated with self-reported Caucasian donors. The aim of the study was to test whether cataloging public T cell receptors could identify signatures of past pathogen exposure. The study profiled the T cell repertoires of more than 500 subjects by immunosequencing and related them to cytomegalovirus serostatus. Besides the first cohort of 500 to 700 subjects, a separate validation cohort made up of roughly 120 different subjects was used. High-throughput TCR immunosequencing, statistical association of individual TCRs with disease status, and machine learning were combined to predict cytomegalovirus infection status. In a later analysis, previously published TCR beta repertoires from fewer than 750 donors were re-analyzed and high-resolution HLA genotyping was added so that TCR occurrence patterns could be studied. Rather than drawing on any new phenotypic data, the later analysis identified candidate immune exposures from TCR beta sequences and the way those sequences occurred across donors. An earlier analysis of some 500 of the donors used high-throughput TCR beta sequencing to judge whether each TCR beta V gene segment behaved as functional or pseudogenic. Donor age, sex, ethnicity and CMV serostatus were collected together with the repertoire data. A later genetic analysis took genome-wide SNP genotypes for about three fifths of the roughly 670 donors and used that subset as a discovery cohort. All discovery cohort repertoires had been generated using a single sequencing platform. HLA typing included class I and class II loci at four-digit resolution. Typing coverage varied by locus: 629-630 donors for A, B, C, DRB1 and DQB1; approximately 500 for DQA1; more than 600 for DPA1; under 490 for DPB1. A handful of DR-DQ haplotypes were handled as single units for association and clustering because linkage in the cohort was strong. Among about 400 genotyped donors of the cohort, an average of around 250,000 unique TCR beta nucleotide sequences was sequenced per donor, of which roughly 17% were non-productive.

The cohort comprised 670 or so healthy bone marrow donors. At the time of sampling, all cohort members were nominally healthy, though unrecorded immune exposures were likely present. The donor tested CMV seropositive and was one of the 289 seropositive cohort members. Each donor provided a peripheral blood sample, and peripheral blood mononuclear cells were used for TCR beta sequencing. Genomic DNA was extracted from the blood cell samples with the Qiagen DNeasy Blood Extraction Kit. Beyond this particular receptor, the publication reports: Strong co-occurrence of HLA alleles, especially DR and DQ, made assigning TCR associations to individual alleles difficult. Sequencing depth was assumed to be roughly uniform across donors in the presence/absence analyses, though that assumption may not hold. For the cohort, immune exposure information was limited to CMV serostatus. A cluster of highly shared sequence variants was judged likely to be a technical artifact of the sequencing pipeline. Most CMV-associated TCR beta chains appeared to be HLA-restricted in a later analysis, and the HLA associations seemed to be driven largely by CMV exposure. In both the original and validation cohorts, the classifier was reported to diagnose cytomegalovirus status with high specificity and sensitivity. The study listed 150 to 200 TCR beta chains as associated with cytomegalovirus. The 87-base-pair reads could not distinguish some IMGT-functional V segments, including TRBV6-2 and TRBV6-3, so those segments were excluded. Only TCR beta chains were sequenced in this cohort, and the absence of alpha or paired-chain data limited detectable features. According to the authors, the approach could potentially be generalized to other disease states and immunological phenotypes. Correlated functional status among segregating V segments might reflect linkage disequilibrium, but an unknown experimental factor could not be ruled out. Across donors, most TCR sequences were observed very rarely, whereas some public TCRs were present in many individuals. Because counts were too low, some 17 rarely observed V segments, including chromosome 9 orphons, were excluded from the earlier analysis of around 590 of the donors. A later analysis reported that several top co-occurrence clusters appeared linked to parvovirus B19, influenza, CMV and Epstein-Barr virus. In a later genetic analysis, fewer N-insertions in productive TCRs were reported among donors in an Asian-associated ancestry cluster than the roughly 700-donor mean. In a later analysis, some 17,000 TCR beta sequences were associated with specific HLA alleles at a false discovery rate of 0.05. A few of the identified cytomegalovirus-associated TCR beta chains were confirmed in vitro to be specific for cytomegalovirus antigens. In an earlier analysis of under 600 of the donors, most TCR beta V segments were observed in productive rearrangements about 90% or about 30% of the time, broadly matching IMGT annotations. In a later analysis, HLA-associated TCR beta chains were found to be more clonally expanded and to have lower generation probabilities than equally common non-associated chains. Because HLA typing was unavailable for some donors at each locus, only the typed subset was used in association tests. V-gene and J-gene trimming of TCR beta chains was associated with a missense DCLRE1C variant in a later genetic analysis, and the association was replicated in an independent cohort. In a later analysis, the rate of TCR association differed among HLA loci, with DRB1 alleles having the most associated TCRs and HLA-C alleles having the fewest. A further reported finding was that TCR beta sequences accurately predicted the HLA-A and HLA-B alleles for most subjects in the first cohort.

Spanning cysteine to phenylalanine, the CDR3 consists of 16 amino acids. The entry retains the CDR3 DNA only, 48 bases that are in frame from base 1. Libraries were prepared through the immunoSEQ multiplex PCR assay. For the multiplex PCR, a mixture combining 60 forward primers for TCR Vbeta segments and 13 reverse primers for TCR Jbeta segments was used. The CDR3 region of rearranged TCR beta genes was amplified from genomic DNA by a multiplex PCR assay. Amplified TCR beta libraries were sequenced as 87-base-pair reads on the Illumina HiSeq System. On the authors' methods: A later analysis tallied tens of millions of unique TCR beta chains across the approximately 670 repertoires, and about 10 million of those chains were shared by two or more donors. Raw reads were error-corrected and collapsed into unique sequences by a nearest-neighbor algorithm in which closely related sequences were merged to remove PCR and sequencing errors. To assign V, D and J gene segments, CDR3 sequences were aligned to IMGT reference sequences. Each retained sequence needed at least a six-nucleotide match to both a V gene segment and a J gene segment. Rearrangements were called productive when the CDR3 lacked stop codons and stayed in frame with V and J; all others were non-productive. CDR3 was defined by IMGT convention, running from the second conserved V-encoded cysteine to the conserved J-encoded phenylalanine. The earlier analysis of about 530 of the donors excluded any sequence lacking an unambiguous match to a single V gene segment. An earlier analysis of roughly 590 of the donors called V segments functional above 56.7% productive rearrangements and segregating when the between-donor standard deviation exceeded 5%. A statistical classification framework was built for diagnosing cytomegalovirus status from the catalog of TCR beta chain sequences. V and J gene assignment, in a later analysis, came from comparing TCR nucleotide sequences with IMGT/GENE-DB human TR gene sequences. In a later analysis, CDR3 sequences and most-parsimonious VDJ recombination scenarios were assigned using the TCRdist pipeline. A later analysis defined each TCR beta chain by its CDR3 amino acid sequence plus V-gene family, and excluded reads lacking a unique V-gene family. In a later analysis, around 600 highly shared, low-generation-probability nucleotide sequences were removed to address suspected cross-contamination and a sequencing artifact. A later analysis calculated a clonal expansion index for each public chain from normalized within-repertoire ranks of inferred template counts. In a later analysis, generation probabilities were computed with a VDJ recombination model fitted to out-of-frame rearrangements, and the resulting probabilities were checked against IGoR. A later analysis scored TCR-TCR, TCR-HLA and TCR-CMV co-occurrence with hypergeometric tests, applying a repertoire-size bias correction to TCR pairs. A later analysis estimated false discovery rates by permuting HLA or CMV assignments 20 times. In a later analysis, co-occurring TCRs were grouped with DBSCAN, and TCRdist sequence similarity was added when clustering was performed within HLA-allele-positive subsets. Repertoires with fewer than 30,000 or more than 120,000 public chains were left out of co-occurrence clustering, as were a handful of repertoires with anomalous nucleotide sharing. As stored in TCRdb, this immuneACCESS dataset retains in-frame rearrangements with V and J assigned. A fraction of the clones does not appear; measured against another copy, unresolved V genes explain less than half of the discrepancy, and the remainder lacks a known reason. V and J calls and clone size are those listed in that table; D and trimming were worked out from the DNA. The sample includes about 180,000 clones, with around 84% observed a single time. The ten largest make up approximately 1.2% of the sample.

This clone has only a few counts. It lacks a known antigen. No much larger clonotype is one base removed from it; base qualities were not supplied. This TCR was recovered from a girl aged 2 to 9 in good health and CMV-seropositive. Sequencing was carried out using PBMCs. The receptor chain draws on TRBV21-1 and TRBJ1-2. TRBV21-1 is a listed pseudogene. The nucleotide sequence is given as TGTGCCAGCAGCGCGGAAGATTGCCCTCCTAACTATGGCTACACCTTC. Its protein product is CASSAEDCPPNYGYTF.